The 3 T cell receptor beta chains reported below all come from one sample, sequenced in a study of blood T cells in healthy people across ages. Combining a sample-barcoded 5' primer with a J-beta primer mix, a second PCR ran for roughly 6 to 12 cycles. Each CDR3 protein is one row after TCRdb ran MiXCR on the 5' RACE reads. The data hold roughly 1,300,000 distinct CDR3 sequences, with roughly 64% observed a single time. The sample was blood. Every receptor here comes from a man between 18 and 35 years old in good health.

This chain links TRBV5-1 with TRBJ2-5, with TRBD2 matching 8 bases. V was pared by 4 bases and J by 11 bases, with 16 bases of the junction left unmatched. This CDR3 spans 15 amino acids. The germline V gene encodes CDR1 SGHRS and CDR2 YFSETQ. The CDR3 DNA reads TGCGCCAGCAGCGGCGGGGGGATAACCTACAATGAGCAGTACTTC. Encoded protein: CASSGGGITYNEQYF.

This chain connects TRBV4-3 to TRBJ2-1; 9 bases are shared with TRBD2. Unmatched junction bases numbered 9, after V lost 1 base and J lost 8 bases. CDR1 LGHNA and CDR2 YSLEER come from the germline V gene. The CDR3 extends over 16 amino acids. This chain's CDR3 is CASSQVISGGRDEQFF. In DNA, the CDR3 is TGCGCCAGCAGCCAAGTAATTAGCGGGGGCAGGGATGAGCAGTTCTTC.

This clonotype appeared a few times. This chain uses TRBV10-3 with TRBJ2-1; 16 nucleotides align to TRBD2. The V gene end was trimmed by 4 bases and the J gene end by 8 bases; junction bases not matched to a gene: 8. The CDR3 runs 17 residues. CDR1 ENHRY and CDR2 SYGVKD come from the germline V gene. CDR3 sequence: CAISGYQGLAGGDEQFF. CDR3 nucleotides: TGTGCCATCAGTGGATACCAGGGACTAGCGGGAGGGGATGAGCAGTTCTTC.